This T cell receptor (beta chain) was captured in a study of T cell changes during pregnancy in multiple sclerosis. CDR1 is KGHSH, CDR2 LQKENI, per germline. This CDR3 is 17 amino acids long. The repertoire was sequenced with immunoSEQ multiplex PCR; TCRdb's copy has only in-frame clones and lacks some. The sample holds about 73,000 clones, approximately 94% seen once. In the case of this clone: The junction does not match germline at one end; this may be a read error.

This material consisted of peripheral blood, taken in the second trimester of pregnancy. V gene TRBV18 combines with J gene TRBJ2-2, with D maybe TRBD2 (6 bases). The receptor was derived from a female donor in good health, enrolled as a control in a pregnancy study. CDR3: CASSPPSGLLNSGELFF. In DNA form, the CDR3 reads TGTGCCAGCTCACCACCTTCGGGACTCCTGAACTCCGGGGAGCTGTTTTTT.